This entry lists 4 T cell receptor beta chains sequenced from one sample in a study of beta chain features in type 1 diabetes. Study-level results: A moderate, significant TCRB CDR3 shortening appeared in type 1 diabetes across four CD4+ subsets.

No antigen is known for these receptors. TCRB transcripts that were expressed got sequenced, as all of the isolated RNA had been reverse transcribed. The method was immunoSEQ multiplex PCR; TCRdb's version includes in-frame clones alone and lacks a portion of them. The sample gives more than 200,000 clones, around 15% of which show up once; approximately 0.087% is in the top ten. Material: naive CD4+ T cells from blood. These TCRs come from a man aged 25 to 40 with type 1 diabetes.

This clone was seen a handful of times. The gene calls are TRBV18 and TRBJ1-1; 10 bases map to TRBD1. The J segment lost 3 bases and the V segment lost 3 bases, leaving 4 bases of the junction unmatched. The V gene's germline CDR1 is KGHSH and CDR2 LQKENI. The CDR3 sequence is 15 residues long. Written as DNA, the CDR3 is TGTGCCAGCTCACCCTGGACAGGGGGGGACACTGAAGCTTTCTTT. It yields the protein CASSPWTGGDTEAFF. The whole variable domain, filled in from reference TRBV18 and TRBJ1-1, reads NAGVMQNPRHLVRRRGQEARLRCSPMKGHSHVYWYRQLPEEGLKFMVYLQKENIIDESGMPKERFSAEFPKEGPSILRIQQVVRGDSAAYFCASSPWTGGDTEAFFGQGTRLTVV.

This clone turned up a few times. This chain links TRBV18 with TRBJ2-1; 9 positions match TRBD1. The CDR3 totals 16 residues. V lost 3 bases to trimming and J lost 8 bases; unmatched junction nucleotides: 11. Per germline, CDR1 KGHSH and CDR2 LQKENI. CDR3 sequence: CASSPSAGQGGDEQFF. The CDR3 nucleotides read TGTGCCAGCTCACCGAGTGCGGGACAGGGCGGCGATGAGCAGTTCTTC.

This clone turned up a few times. The chain couples TRBV29-1 to TRBJ2-5, with 10 nucleotides matching TRBD2. V lost 0 bases and J lost 5; bases outside the gene matches: 6. Germline values: CDR1 SQVTM, CDR2 ANQGSEA. The CDR3 is made up of 15 amino acids. The CDR3 DNA follows: TGCAGCGTTGAAGATTATCTGACTAGCGGGGAGACCCAGTACTTC. This encodes CSVEDYLTSGETQYF.

The chain links TRBV10-3 to TRBJ2-7; TRBD2 is a possible D gene (6 bases). The ends were cut back, 7 bases at V and 6 bases at J, with 13 bases in the middle. Germline CDR1 reads ENHRY; CDR2 reads SYGVKD. The CDR3 contains 12 residues. The CDR3 loop is CAITESGGEQYF. CDR3 bases: TGTGCCATCACGGAGTCCGGGGGCGAGCAGTACTTC.